This T cell receptor (beta chain) was recorded in a study of cytomegalovirus exposure and HLA in healthy donors. A multiplex PCR was run with 60 Vbeta primers and 13 Jbeta primers. Only in-frame clones appear in the TCRdb table, and some are missing; sequencing was by immunoSEQ multiplex PCR. Seen here are some 74,000 clones, about three quarters observed once, and the top ten hold 1.1%. Germline values: CDR1 SQVTM, CDR2 ANQGSEA. J was trimmed by 0 bases and V by 4 bases; bases with no gene match: 7. The CDR3 sequence is 16 residues long. This clone was seen once. V and J are TRBV29-1 and TRBJ2-5; 11 nucleotides align to TRBD2. The material sequenced was PBMCs. This sequence originates from a male donor in good health and CMV-seronegative. CDR3 sequence (DNA): TGCAGCGTTGGGGGACTAGCGGTCAAGTACCAAGAGACCCAGTACTTC. Its translation is CSVGGLAVKYQETQYF.